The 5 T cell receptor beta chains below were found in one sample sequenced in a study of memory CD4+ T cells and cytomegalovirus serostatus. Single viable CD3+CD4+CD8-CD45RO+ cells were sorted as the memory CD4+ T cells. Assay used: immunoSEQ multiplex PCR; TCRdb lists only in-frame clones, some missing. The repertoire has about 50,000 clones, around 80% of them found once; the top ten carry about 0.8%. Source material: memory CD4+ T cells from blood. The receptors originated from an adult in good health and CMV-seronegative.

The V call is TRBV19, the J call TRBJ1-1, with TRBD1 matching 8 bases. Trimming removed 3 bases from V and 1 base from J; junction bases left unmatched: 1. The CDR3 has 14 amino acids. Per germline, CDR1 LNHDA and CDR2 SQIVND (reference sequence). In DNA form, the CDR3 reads TGTGCCAGTAGTATCCAGGGGGCGAACACTGAAGCTTTCTTT. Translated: CASSIQGANTEAFF.

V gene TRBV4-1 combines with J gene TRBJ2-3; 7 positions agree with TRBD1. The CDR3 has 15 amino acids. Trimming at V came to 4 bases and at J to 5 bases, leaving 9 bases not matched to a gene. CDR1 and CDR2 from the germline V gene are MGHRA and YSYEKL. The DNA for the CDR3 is TGCGCCAGCAGCCGGACAGGAGACGGGGAAGATACGCAGTATTTT. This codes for CASSRTGDGEDTQYF.

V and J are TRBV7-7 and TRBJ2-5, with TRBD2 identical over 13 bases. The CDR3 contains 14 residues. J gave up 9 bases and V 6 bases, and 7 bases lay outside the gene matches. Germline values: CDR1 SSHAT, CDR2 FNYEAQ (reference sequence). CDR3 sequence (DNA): TGTGCCAGCAGGCGGACTAGCGGGAGTGGGTCCCAGTACTTC. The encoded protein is CASRRTSGSGSQYF.

In nucleotides, the CDR3 is TGCGCCAGCAGTGTACGGGGCAATGAGCAGTTCTTC. Its protein is CASSVRGNEQFF. The chain uses TRBV10-2 and TRBJ2-1; D possibly corresponds to TRBD2 (5 bases). Trimming removed 4 bases at V and 6 bases at J, with 7 bases between. CDR1 WSHSY and CDR2 SAAADI come from the germline V gene. The CDR3 covers 12 residues.

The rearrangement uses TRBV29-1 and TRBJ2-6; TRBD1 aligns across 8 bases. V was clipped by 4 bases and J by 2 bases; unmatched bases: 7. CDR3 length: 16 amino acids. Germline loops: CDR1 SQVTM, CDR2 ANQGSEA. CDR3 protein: CSVGGRGPPGANVLTF. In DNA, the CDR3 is TGCAGCGTTGGCGGCAGGGGGCCCCCTGGGGCCAACGTCCTGACTTTC.